Sequencing of this TCR beta chain was carried out in a study of shared clonotypes between healthy human individuals. This clone was seen more than once but under ten times. Other DNA sequences within the sample encode an identical CDR3. The naive CD8 population came from CD45RO-negative cells selected for CCR7, without terminally differentiated effector memory CD45RA+ cells. V lost 4 bases, J lost 6 bases, and 4 bases lay in between. Germline CDR1 is SNHLY and CDR2 is FYNNEI. The CDR3 is 10 amino acids. Clones were sequenced by immunoSEQ multiplex PCR, and TCRdb holds only the in-frame ones, with some missing. The sample lists millions of clones; 90% to 95% were seen once.

The TCR originated in a man aged 18 to 30 in good health. Some clones in this sample may be carry-over from other donors' samples. Sequenced material: naive CD8+ T cells from PBMCs. The chain couples TRBV2 to TRBJ2-7, with D uncertain. This CDR3 reads CASSVGEQYF. The DNA of the CDR3 is TGTGCCAGCAGTGTTGGCGAGCAGTACTTC. The full variable domain, completed using reference TRBV2 and TRBJ2-7, is EPEVTQTPSHQVTQMGQEVILRCVPISNHLYFYWYRQILGQKVEFLVSFYNNEISEKSEIFDDQFSVERPDGSNFTLKIRSTKLEDSAMYFCASSVGEQYFGPGTRLTVT.